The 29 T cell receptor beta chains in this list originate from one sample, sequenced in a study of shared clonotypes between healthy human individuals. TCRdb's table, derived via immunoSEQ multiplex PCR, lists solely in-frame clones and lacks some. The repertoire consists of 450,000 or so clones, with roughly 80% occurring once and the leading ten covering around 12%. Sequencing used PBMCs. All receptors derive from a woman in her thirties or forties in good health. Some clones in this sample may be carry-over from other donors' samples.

The CDR3 nucleotides are TGTGCCACCAGCAGAGTTCCGGTTGACGAGCAGTACTTC. Translated, it gives CATSRVPVDEQYF. The chain couples TRBV15 to TRBJ2-7; no firm D call. V was pared by 1 base and J by 5 bases, with 9 bases between. This CDR3 has 13 residues. Germline V lookup: CDR1 LNHNV, CDR2 YYDKDF (reference sequence).

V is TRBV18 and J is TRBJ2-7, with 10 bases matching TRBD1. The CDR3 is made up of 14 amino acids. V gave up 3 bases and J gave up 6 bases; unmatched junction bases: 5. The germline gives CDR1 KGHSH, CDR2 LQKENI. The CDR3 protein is CASSPTTGGFEQYF. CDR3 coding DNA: TGTGCCAGCTCACCCACGACAGGGGGCTTCGAGCAGTACTTC. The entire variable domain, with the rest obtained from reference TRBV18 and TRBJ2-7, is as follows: NAGVMQNPRHLVRRRGQEARLRCSPMKGHSHVYWYRQLPEEGLKFMVYLQKENIIDESGMPKERFSAEFPKEGPSILRIQQVVRGDSAAYFCASSPTTGGFEQYFGPGTRLTVT.

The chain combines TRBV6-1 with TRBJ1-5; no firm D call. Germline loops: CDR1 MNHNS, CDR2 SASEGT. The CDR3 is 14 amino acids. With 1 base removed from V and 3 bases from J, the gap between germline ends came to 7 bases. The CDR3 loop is CASSEGQLNQPQHF. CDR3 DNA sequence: TGTGCCAGCAGTGAAGGCCAGCTCAATCAGCCCCAGCATTTT.

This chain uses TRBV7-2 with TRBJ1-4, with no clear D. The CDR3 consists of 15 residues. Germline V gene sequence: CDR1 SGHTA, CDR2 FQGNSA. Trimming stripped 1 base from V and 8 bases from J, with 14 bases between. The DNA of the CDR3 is TGTGCCAGCAGCTTAGTAGTGGGAGGGAGGGAAAAACTGTTTTTT. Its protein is CASSLVVGGREKLFF.

Here the CDR3 DNA reads TGTGCCACCAGCAGTAAGTCAGGGGCGACCAATCAGCCCCAGCATTTT. It encodes CATSSKSGATNQPQHF. This rearrangement joins TRBV15 to TRBJ1-5; D perhaps matches TRBD1 (6 bases). Trimming stripped 3 bases from V and 3 bases from J, with 15 bases between. The germline V gene has CDR1 LNHNV and CDR2 YYDKDF (reference sequence). The CDR3 length is 16 residues.

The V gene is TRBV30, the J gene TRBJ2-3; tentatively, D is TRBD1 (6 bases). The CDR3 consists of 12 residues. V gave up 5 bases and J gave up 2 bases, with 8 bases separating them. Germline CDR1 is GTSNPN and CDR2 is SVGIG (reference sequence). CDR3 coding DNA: TGTGCCTGGGGGGACAACACAGATACGCAGTATTTT. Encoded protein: CAWGDNTDTQYF.

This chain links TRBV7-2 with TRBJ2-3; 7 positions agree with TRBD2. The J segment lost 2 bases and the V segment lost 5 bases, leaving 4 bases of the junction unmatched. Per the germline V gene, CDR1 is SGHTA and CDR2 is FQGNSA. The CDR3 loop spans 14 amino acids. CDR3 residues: CASSPGLNTDTQYF. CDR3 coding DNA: TGTGCCAGCAGCCCGGGACTAAACACAGATACGCAGTATTTT. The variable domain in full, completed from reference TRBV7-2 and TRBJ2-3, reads GAGVSQSPSNKVTEKGKDVELRCDPISGHTALYWYRQSLGQGLEFLIYFQGNSAPDKSGLPSDRFSAERTGGSVSTLTIQRTQQEDSAVYLCASSPGLNTDTQYFGPGTRLTVL.

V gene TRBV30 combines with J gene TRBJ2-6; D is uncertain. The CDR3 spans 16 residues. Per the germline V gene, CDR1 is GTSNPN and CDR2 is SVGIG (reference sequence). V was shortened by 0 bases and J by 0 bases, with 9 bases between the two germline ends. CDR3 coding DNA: TGTGCCTGGAGTGTAATCCATCCCTCTGGGGCCAACGTCCTGACTTTC. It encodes CAWSVIHPSGANVLTF.

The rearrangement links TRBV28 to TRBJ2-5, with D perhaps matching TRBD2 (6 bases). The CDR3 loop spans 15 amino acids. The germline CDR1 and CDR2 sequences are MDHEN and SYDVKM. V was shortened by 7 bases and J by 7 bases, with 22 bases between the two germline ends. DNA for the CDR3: TGTGCCAGCACCCCGGGCGGTAGCGGTAAAGGGACCCAGTACTTC. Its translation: CASTPGGSGKGTQYF.

CDR3 sequence: CASSSDRGLNTGELFF. CDR3 bases: TGTGCCAGCAGCTCGGACAGGGGGTTGAACACCGGGGAGCTGTTTTTT. The chain combines TRBV7-2 with TRBJ2-2; TRBD1 matches 10 bases. The CDR3 has 16 amino acids. Germline V gene sequence: CDR1 SGHTA, CDR2 FQGNSA. V trimming: 4 bases; J trimming: 1 base; junction bases outside the gene matches: 3.

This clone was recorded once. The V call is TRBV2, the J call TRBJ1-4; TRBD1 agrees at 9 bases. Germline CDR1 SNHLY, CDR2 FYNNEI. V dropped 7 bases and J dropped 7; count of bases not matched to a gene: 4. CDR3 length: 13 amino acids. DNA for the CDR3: TGTGCCAGCAAAGGACAGGGGCCTGAAAAACTGTTTTTT. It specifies CASKGQGPEKLFF.

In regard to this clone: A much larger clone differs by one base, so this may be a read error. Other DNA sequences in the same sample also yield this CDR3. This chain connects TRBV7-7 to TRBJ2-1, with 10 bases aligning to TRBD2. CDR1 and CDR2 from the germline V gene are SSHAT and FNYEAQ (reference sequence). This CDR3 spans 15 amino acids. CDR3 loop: CASSPGLATHNEQFF. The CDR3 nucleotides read TGTGCTAGCAGCCCGGGACTAGCGACACACAATGAGCAATTCTTC. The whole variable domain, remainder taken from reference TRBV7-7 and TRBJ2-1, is GAGVSQSPRYKVTKRGQDVTLRCDPISSHATLYWYQQALGQGPEFLTYFNYEAQPDKSGLPSDRFSAERPEGSISTLTIQRTEQRDSAMYRCASSPGLATHNEQFFGPGTRLTVL.

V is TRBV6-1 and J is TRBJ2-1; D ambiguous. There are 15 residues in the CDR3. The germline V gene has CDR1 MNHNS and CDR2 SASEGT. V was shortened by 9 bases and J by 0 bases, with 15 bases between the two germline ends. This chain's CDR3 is CASGIGLSSYNEQFF. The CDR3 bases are TGTGCCAGTGGGATTGGGTTGAGCTCCTACAATGAGCAGTTCTTC.

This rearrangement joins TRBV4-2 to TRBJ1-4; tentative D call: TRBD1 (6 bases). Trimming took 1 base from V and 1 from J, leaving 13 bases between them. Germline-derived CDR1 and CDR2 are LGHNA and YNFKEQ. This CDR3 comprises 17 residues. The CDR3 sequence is CASSQAQGGGTNEKLFF. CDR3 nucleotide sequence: TGTGCCAGCAGCCAAGCCCAGGGAGGGGGAACTAATGAAAAACTGTTTTTT.

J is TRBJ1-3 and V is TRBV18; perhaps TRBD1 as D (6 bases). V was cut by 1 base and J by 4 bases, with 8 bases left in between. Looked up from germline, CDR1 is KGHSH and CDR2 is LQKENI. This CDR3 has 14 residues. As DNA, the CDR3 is TGTGCCAGCTCACCACAGGGGACAGGAAACACCATATATTTT. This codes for CASSPQGTGNTIYF.

For the CDR3, the DNA is TGCGCCAGTGCCAGTGACGCAGGGGGCCGAGCGAACACTGAAGCTTTCTTT. As protein: CASASDAGGRANTEAFF. This chain connects TRBV5-1 to TRBJ1-1, with TRBD1 matching over 8 bases. CDR1 and CDR2 (germline): SGHRS, YFSETQ. The CDR3 has 17 amino acids. The J segment lost 1 base and the V segment lost 8 bases, leaving 16 bases of the junction unmatched.

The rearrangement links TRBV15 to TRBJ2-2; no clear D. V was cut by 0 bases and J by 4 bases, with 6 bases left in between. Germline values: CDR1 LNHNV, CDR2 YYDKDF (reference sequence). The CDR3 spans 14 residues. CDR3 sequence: CATSREVGTGELFF. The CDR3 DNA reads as TGTGCCACCAGCAGAGAGGTGGGCACCGGGGAGCTGTTTTTT.

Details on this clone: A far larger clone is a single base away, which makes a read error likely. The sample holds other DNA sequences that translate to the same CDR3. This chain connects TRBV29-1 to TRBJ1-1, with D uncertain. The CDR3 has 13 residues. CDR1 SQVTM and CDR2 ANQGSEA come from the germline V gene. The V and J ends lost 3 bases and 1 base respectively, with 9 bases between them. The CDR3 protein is CSVDAAGNTEAFF. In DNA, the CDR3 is TGCAGCGTTGACGCGGCCGGGAACACTGAAGCTTTCTTT.

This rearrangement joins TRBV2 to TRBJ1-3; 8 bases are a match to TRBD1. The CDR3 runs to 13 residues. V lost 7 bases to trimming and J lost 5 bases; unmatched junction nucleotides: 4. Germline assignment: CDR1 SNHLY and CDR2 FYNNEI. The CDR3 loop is CASTRTGRNTIYF. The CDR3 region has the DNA TGTGCCAGCACTAGGACAGGGAGAAACACCATATATTTT.

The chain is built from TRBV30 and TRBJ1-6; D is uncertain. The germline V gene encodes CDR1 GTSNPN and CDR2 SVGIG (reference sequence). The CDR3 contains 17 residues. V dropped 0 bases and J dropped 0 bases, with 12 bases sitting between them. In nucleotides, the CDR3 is TGTGCCTGGAGTGTCCGGAGCCCGAGCTCCTATAATTCACCCCTCCACTTT. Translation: CAWSVRSPSSYNSPLHF.

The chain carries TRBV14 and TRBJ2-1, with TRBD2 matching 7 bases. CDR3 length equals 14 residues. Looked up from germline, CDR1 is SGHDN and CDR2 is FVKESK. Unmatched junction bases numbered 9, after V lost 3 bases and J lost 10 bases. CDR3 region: CASSQPGGWLEQFF. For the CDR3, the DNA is TGTGCCAGCAGCCAGCCGGGAGGATGGTTAGAGCAGTTCTTC.

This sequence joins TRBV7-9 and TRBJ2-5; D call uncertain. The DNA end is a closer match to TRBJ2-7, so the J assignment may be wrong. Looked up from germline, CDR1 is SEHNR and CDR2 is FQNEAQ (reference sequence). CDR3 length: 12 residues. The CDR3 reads CASSPHGDEQYF. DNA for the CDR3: TGTGCCAGCAGCCCCCATGGGGACGAGCAGTACTTC.

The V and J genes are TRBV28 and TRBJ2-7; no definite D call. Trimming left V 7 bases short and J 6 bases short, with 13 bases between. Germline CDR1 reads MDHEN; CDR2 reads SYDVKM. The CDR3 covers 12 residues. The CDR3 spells CASTQQSSEQYF. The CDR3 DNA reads TGTGCCAGCACGCAGCAAAGCTCCGAGCAGTACTTC.

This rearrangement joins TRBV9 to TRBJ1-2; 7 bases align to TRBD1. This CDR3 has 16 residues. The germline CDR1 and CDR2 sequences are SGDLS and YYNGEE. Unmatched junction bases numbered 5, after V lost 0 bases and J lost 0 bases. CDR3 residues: CASSVADRAANYGYTF. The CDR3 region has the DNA TGTGCCAGCAGCGTAGCTGACAGGGCGGCTAACTATGGCTACACCTTC.

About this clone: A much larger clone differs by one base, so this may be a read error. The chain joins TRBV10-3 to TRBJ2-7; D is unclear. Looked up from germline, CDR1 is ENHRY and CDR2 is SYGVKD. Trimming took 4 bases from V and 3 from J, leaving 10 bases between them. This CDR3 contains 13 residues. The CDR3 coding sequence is TGTGCCATCAGTGGGGCGCCTGGCTACGAGCAGTACTTC. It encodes CAISGAPGYEQYF.

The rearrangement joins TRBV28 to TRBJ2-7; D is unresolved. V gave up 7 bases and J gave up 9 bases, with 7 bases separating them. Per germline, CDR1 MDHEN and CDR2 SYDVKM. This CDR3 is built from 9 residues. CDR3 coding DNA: TGTGCCAGCACCCCGCGGCAGTACTTC. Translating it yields CASTPRQYF.

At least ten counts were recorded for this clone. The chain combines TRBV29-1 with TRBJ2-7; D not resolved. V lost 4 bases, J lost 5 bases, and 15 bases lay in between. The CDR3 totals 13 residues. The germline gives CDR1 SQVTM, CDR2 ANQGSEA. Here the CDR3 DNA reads TGCAGCGTTGTGCTAATGAAGTCAGACGAGCAGTACTTC. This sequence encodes CSVVLMKSDEQYF.

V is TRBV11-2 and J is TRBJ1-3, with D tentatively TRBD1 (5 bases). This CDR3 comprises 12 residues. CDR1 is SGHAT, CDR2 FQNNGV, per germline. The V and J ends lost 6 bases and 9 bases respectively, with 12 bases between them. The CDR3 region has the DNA TGTGCCAGCAGTTTCGACAGAGTCACCATATATTTT. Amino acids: CASSFDRVTIYF.

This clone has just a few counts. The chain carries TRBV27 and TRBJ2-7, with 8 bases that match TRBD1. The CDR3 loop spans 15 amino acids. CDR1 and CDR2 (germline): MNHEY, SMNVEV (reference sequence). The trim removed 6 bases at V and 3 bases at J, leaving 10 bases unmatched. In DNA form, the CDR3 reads TGTGCCAGCAGATGGTCCGGGACAGGTGGCTACGAGCAGTACTTC. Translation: CASRWSGTGGYEQYF.